These 20 T cell receptor beta chains originate from one sample sequenced in a study of shared clonotypes between healthy human individuals. Naive CD8 cells lacked CD45RO, underwent positive selection for CCR7 and left out terminally differentiated effector memory CD45RA+ cells. Method: immunoSEQ multiplex PCR; TCRdb's copy keeps in-frame clones and lacks some. The sample includes roughly 2 million clones, just under 95% seen only once; the top ten take 0.9% to 1.4%. Sample: naive CD8+ T cells sorted from blood. These receptors originate from a young man in good health.

V gene TRBV7-2 combines with J gene TRBJ2-6; the D gene is possibly TRBD1 (6 bases). V was pared by 5 bases and J by 0 bases, with 14 bases between. The CDR3 extends over 17 amino acids. Looked up from germline, CDR1 is SGHTA and CDR2 is FQGNSA. CDR3 in DNA: TGTGCCAGCAGCCCAGGGGCAGGGAACTCTGGGGCCAACGTCCTGACTTTC. This translates into CASSPGAGNSGANVLTF.

V usage is TRBV27 and J usage is TRBJ2-1; TRBD2 might be the D (5 bases). CDR1 and CDR2 from the germline V gene are MNHEY and SMNVEV (reference sequence). There are 14 residues in the CDR3. With 5 bases removed from V and 7 bases from J, the gap between germline ends came to 15 bases. CDR3 sequence: CASSPFPGENEQFF. CDR3 nucleotides: TGTGCCAGCAGTCCATTCCCCGGGGAGAATGAGCAGTTCTTC.

V gene TRBV2 combines with J gene TRBJ1-2; possibly TRBD1 for D (5 bases). This CDR3 is built from 14 residues. Germline V gives CDR1 SNHLY, CDR2 FYNNEI. V was cut by 1 base and J by 9 bases, with 15 bases left in between. CDR3 nucleotides: TGTGCCAGCAGTGAAGTTCAGGGTTGGGATCGCTACACCTTC. This gives the protein CASSEVQGWDRYTF. Based on the CDR3 plus reference TRBV2 and TRBJ1-2, the full variable domain is EPEVTQTPSHQVTQMGQEVILRCVPISNHLYFYWYRQILGQKVEFLVSFYNNEISEKSEIFDDQFSVERPDGSNFTLKIRSTKLEDSAMYFCASSEVQGWDRYTFGSGTRLTVV.

The rearrangement links TRBV19 to TRBJ2-7; 10 positions match TRBD2. The trim removed 6 bases at V and 10 bases at J, leaving 6 bases unmatched. Germline V gives CDR1 LNHDA, CDR2 SQIVND (reference sequence). This CDR3 has 12 residues. This CDR3 reads CASSPAGGPQYF. The CDR3 coding sequence is TGTGCCAGTAGCCCAGCGGGAGGGCCTCAGTACTTC.

J is TRBJ2-3 and V is TRBV7-9; TRBD1 aligns across 10 bases. The trim removed 6 bases at V and 6 bases at J, leaving 12 bases unmatched. Germline values: CDR1 SEHNR, CDR2 FQNEAQ (reference sequence). This CDR3 is built from 16 residues. The CDR3 protein is CASSYVTGGWADTQYF. As DNA, the CDR3 is TGTGCCAGCAGTTACGTGACAGGGGGCTGGGCGGATACGCAGTATTTT.

The rearrangement joins TRBV29-1 to TRBJ2-2; TRBD1 matches 7 bases. The CDR3 has 13 residues. Germline V gives CDR1 SQVTM, CDR2 ANQGSEA. Trimming at V came to 8 bases and at J to 5 bases, leaving 8 bases not matched to a gene. The CDR3 spells CSHRGSGTGELFF. For the CDR3, the DNA is TGCAGCCACAGGGGATCGGGAACCGGGGAGCTGTTTTTT.

The chain employs TRBV6-6 and TRBJ1-2, with D unclear. The germline V gene has CDR1 MNHNY and CDR2 SVGAGI (reference sequence). The CDR3 covers 13 residues. Trimming removed 2 bases from V and 3 bases from J, with 7 bases in between. CDR3 protein: CASSYTTDYGYTF. CDR3 DNA: TGTGCCAGCAGTTACACGACGGACTATGGCTACACCTTC.

Concerning this clone: Other DNA sequences in the same sample also yield this CDR3. CDR3 sequence (DNA): TGTGCCAGCAGCTTTGGTCTGGGGTACGAGCAGTACTTC. Translated, it gives CASSFGLGYEQYF. The V gene is TRBV5-6, the J gene TRBJ2-7; D is unclear. The V end lost 2 bases, the J end lost 4 bases, and 10 bases lay between the germline ends. In germline, CDR1 is SGHDT, CDR2 YYEEEE. There are 13 residues in the CDR3.

J is TRBJ1-1 and V is TRBV7-6, with D possibly being TRBD1 (6 bases). There are 14 residues in the CDR3. V lost 8 bases, J lost 4 bases, and 17 bases lay in between. CDR1 is SGHVS and CDR2 is FNYEAQ in the germline V gene. The CDR3 DNA reads TGTGCCAGCGGGCCCCTACAGGGAGGCACTGAAGCTTTCTTT. Its translation is CASGPLQGGTEAFF. The variable domain in full, completed from reference TRBV7-6 and TRBJ1-1, reads GAGVSQSPRYKVTKRGQDVALRCDPISGHVSLYWYRQALGQGPEFLTYFNYEAQQDKSGLPNDRFSAERPEGSISTLTIQRTEQRDSAMYRCASGPLQGGTEAFFGQGTRLTVV.

This chain joins TRBV7-6 and TRBJ1-1; no clear D. The CDR3 totals 14 residues. The germline V gene has CDR1 SGHVS and CDR2 FNYEAQ. V dropped 8 bases and J dropped 4 bases, with 17 bases sitting between them. The CDR3 spells CASSEEEVGTEAFF. The CDR3 nucleotides read TGTGCCAGCTCAGAGGAAGAGGTGGGCACTGAAGCTTTCTTT.

Of note for this clone: The same CDR3 also results from other DNA sequences found in this sample. V gene TRBV7-9 combines with J gene TRBJ2-7; 10 bases agree with TRBD1. From germline, CDR1 is SEHNR and CDR2 FQNEAQ (reference sequence). With 2 bases clipped from V and 3 bases from J, the junction kept 1 base outside the gene matches. CDR3 length: 14 amino acids. This CDR3 reads CASSLRDRGYEQYF. The DNA for the CDR3 is TGTGCCAGCAGCTTACGGGACAGGGGCTACGAGCAGTACTTC.

The chain carries TRBV30 and TRBJ1-1, with no clear D. V was shortened by 5 bases and J by 1 base, with 17 bases between the two germline ends. The V gene's germline CDR1 is GTSNPN and CDR2 SVGIG (reference sequence). This CDR3 has 15 residues. Here the CDR3 reads CAWQLTKLANTEAFF. The CDR3 DNA reads TGTGCCTGGCAACTAACTAAACTGGCGAACACTGAAGCTTTCTTT.

V gene TRBV4-1 combines with J gene TRBJ2-3, with D possibly being TRBD1 (6 bases). Germline loops: CDR1 MGHRA, CDR2 YSYEKL. With 4 bases removed from V and 4 bases from J, the gap between germline ends came to 15 bases. The CDR3 length is 15 residues. CDR3 coding DNA: TGCGCCAGCAGCCCTTTAGGGGGTACCGCAGATACGCAGTATTTT. It codes for CASSPLGGTADTQYF.

The rearrangement joins TRBV4-3 to TRBJ2-1, with 9 bases lining up with TRBD2. The CDR3 is 14 residues long. Germline CDR1 LGHNA, CDR2 YSLEER. CDR3 nucleotides: TGCGCTATACTGGGGCGGGAGGGTTACAATGAGCAGTTCTTC. The encoded protein is CAILGREGYNEQFF.

V is TRBV4-3 and J is TRBJ2-3; D not resolved. The germline gives CDR1 LGHNA, CDR2 YSLEER. V gave up 0 bases and J gave up 6 bases, with 16 bases separating them. The CDR3 runs to 16 residues. In DNA form, the CDR3 reads TGCGCCAGCAGCCAAGATCAACTACGACAAGGGGATACGCAGTATTTT. Encoded protein: CASSQDQLRQGDTQYF.

This chain uses TRBV7-9 with TRBJ2-5; TRBD1 matches at 10 bases. The ends lost 1 base at V and 2 bases at J; junction bases unmatched: 4. This CDR3 is built from 16 residues. Looked up from germline, CDR1 is SEHNR and CDR2 is FQNEAQ (reference sequence). CDR3 sequence (DNA): TGTGCCAGCAGCTTAGTGGGACAGGGGCCTCAAGAGACCCAGTACTTC. Translation: CASSLVGQGPQETQYF.

V usage is TRBV7-6 and J usage is TRBJ2-3; no clear D gene. The CDR3 length is 15 residues. In germline, CDR1 is SGHVS, CDR2 FNYEAQ. With 5 bases removed from V and 6 bases from J, the gap between germline ends came to 18 bases. The CDR3 coding sequence is TGTGCCAGCAGCCCGCCCTCTGGCGGCTCGGATACGCAGTATTTT. This gives the protein CASSPPSGGSDTQYF.

The chain links TRBV6-1 to TRBJ1-5; D ambiguous. Germline V gene data show CDR1 as MNHNS and CDR2 as SASEGT. The CDR3 is made up of 16 amino acids. V gave up 1 base and J gave up 7 bases, with 17 bases separating them. The CDR3 DNA sequence: TGTGCCAGCAGTGAAGAGTCGGCCCTCGAGGGACAGCCCCAGCATTTT. Translated: CASSEESALEGQPQHF.

The chain uses TRBV11-2 and TRBJ1-4; TRBD1 is a possible D gene (6 bases). Germline CDR1 and CDR2: SGHAT and FQNNGV. Trimming removed 0 bases from V and 4 bases from J, with 15 bases in between. This CDR3 has 17 residues. Here the CDR3 DNA reads TGTGCCAGCAGCTTAGACCGACAGACAGGACTTAATGAAAAACTGTTTTTT. This gives the protein CASSLDRQTGLNEKLFF.

The CDR3 DNA is TGCGCCAGCAGCCAAGATTTCGGGACAGACTCCTACGAGCAGTACTTC. Its protein is CASSQDFGTDSYEQYF. The rearrangement links TRBV4-3 to TRBJ2-7; 7 bases align to TRBD1. With V trimmed by 0 bases and J by 0 bases, 5 bases remained unmatched. The germline CDR1 and CDR2 sequences are LGHNA and YSLEER. CDR3 size: 16 residues.